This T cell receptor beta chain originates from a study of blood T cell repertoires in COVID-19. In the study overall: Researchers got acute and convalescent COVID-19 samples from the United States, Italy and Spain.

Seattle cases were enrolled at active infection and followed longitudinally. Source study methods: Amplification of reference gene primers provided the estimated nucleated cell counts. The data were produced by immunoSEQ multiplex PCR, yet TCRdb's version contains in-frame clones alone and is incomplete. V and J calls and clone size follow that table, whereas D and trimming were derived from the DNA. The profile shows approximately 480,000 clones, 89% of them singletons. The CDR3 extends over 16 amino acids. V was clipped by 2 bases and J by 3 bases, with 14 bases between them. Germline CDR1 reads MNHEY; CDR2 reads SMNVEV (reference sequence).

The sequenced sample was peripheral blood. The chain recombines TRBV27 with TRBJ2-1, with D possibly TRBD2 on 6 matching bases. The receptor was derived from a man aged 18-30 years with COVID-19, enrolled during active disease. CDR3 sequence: CASSLPGRDHYNEQFF. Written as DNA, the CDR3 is TGTGCCAGCAGTTTACCTGGGCGGGATCACTACAATGAGCAGTTCTTC.